Each of the 32 T cell receptor beta chains below was sequenced from the same sample in a study of T cells in Graves' hyperthyroidism and ophthalmopathy. There were TCR beta CDR3 regions amplified from RNA transcripts. First-round RT-PCR targeting the TCR CDR3 was performed with the HTBI primer set. TCRdb reprocessed the multiplex PCR reads with MiXCR, giving one entry per CDR3 protein. This table holds more than 450,000 distinct CDR3 sequences, 15% to 20% found once. The sequenced material came from blood. The receptors were sampled from a man in his forties with Graves' ophthalmopathy.

For the CDR3, the DNA is TGTGCCAGCAGCTTAGACAGGGGCCCCCTCTATGGCTACACCTTC. Translated, it gives CASSLDRGPLYGYTF. The chain employs TRBV7-8 and TRBJ1-2, with 7 bases lining up with TRBD1. V trimming: 1 base; J trimming: 4 bases; junction bases outside the gene matches: 6. The length of the CDR3 is 15 residues. Germline V gene lookup returns CDR1 SGHVS and CDR2 FQNEAQ. Full variable domain (missing parts from reference TRBV7-8 and TRBJ1-2): GAGVSQSPRYKVAKRGQDVALRCDPISGHVSLFWYQQALGQGPEFLTYFQNEAQLDKSGLPSDRFFAERPEGSVSTLKIQRTQQEDSAVYLCASSLDRGPLYGYTFGSGTRLTVV.

This clonotype was seen ten or more times. This chain links TRBV28 with TRBJ2-3, with TRBD2 matching over 14 bases. Germline CDR1 and CDR2: MDHEN and SYDVKM. The length of the CDR3 is 16 residues. Trimming cost V 4 bases and J 5 bases; bases outside gene matches: 5. The CDR3 nucleotides read TGTGCCAGCAGTTCCCCGGGACTAGCGGGAGAAGATACGCAGTATTTT. Its protein is CASSSPGLAGEDTQYF.

This clonotype was counted a single time. A single base separates this from a much larger clone, so it may be a read error. The chain carries TRBV12-3 or TRBV12-4 and TRBJ2-7; D is possibly TRBD2 (6 bases). The CDR3 is 12 residues long. CDR3 in DNA: TGTGCCGGCAGTTATAGCGGCTACGAGCAGTACTTC. Translation gives CAGSYSGYEQYF.

This sequence joins TRBV28 and TRBJ2-2; TRBD2 matches 9 bases. The CDR3 totals 18 residues. CDR1 and CDR2 from the germline V gene are MDHEN and SYDVKM. V was pared by 3 bases and J by 4 bases, with 12 bases of the junction left unmatched. The CDR3 DNA reads TGTGCCAGCAGTTTCGGTCTAGCGGGGACCTCGGTCACCGGGGAGCTGTTTTTT. Its translation: CASSFGLAGTSVTGELFF.

In its sample, this clonotype was seen a few times. This chain links TRBV5-1 with TRBJ1-2, with TRBD1 identical over 11 bases. The CDR3 spans 14 residues. V gave up 2 bases and J gave up 5 bases; unmatched junction bases: 2. Germline V gene data show CDR1 as SGHRS and CDR2 as YFSETQ. The CDR3 nucleotides are TGCGCCAGCAGCTTCGGACAGGGGGCTTATGGCTACACCTTC. Translated, it gives CASSFGQGAYGYTF.

The rearrangement links TRBV30 to TRBJ2-1; maybe TRBD1 (5 bases). This CDR3 is built from 14 residues. Looked up from germline, CDR1 is GTSNPN and CDR2 is SVGIG (reference sequence). V was trimmed by 2 bases and J by 7 bases, leaving 15 bases between them. The CDR3 protein is CAWSRGRLANEQFF. As DNA, the CDR3 is TGTGCCTGGAGTAGGGGCCGTTTAGCTAATGAGCAGTTCTTC.

Details on this clonotype: The CDR3 ends on some other residue instead of the conserved phenylalanine or tryptophan, so this is likely a read error. The chain is built from TRBV3-1 and TRBJ2-3, with 12 nucleotides matching TRBD2. The CDR3 loop spans 18 amino acids. From germline, CDR1 is LGHDT and CDR2 YNNKEL (reference sequence). After removal of 4 bases from V and 0 bases from J, the junction contained 8 bases not matched to a gene. The CDR3 region has the DNA TGTGCCAGCAGCCCAGGACTAGCGGGGCATTCTAGCACAGATACGCAGTATCTT. Its protein product is CASSPGLAGHSSTDTQYL.

Many counts were recorded for this clonotype. The gene calls are TRBV11-2 and TRBJ2-2; 12 bases are a match to TRBD2. The CDR3 is 18 amino acids. From germline, CDR1 is SGHAT and CDR2 FQNNGV. V lost 4 bases and J lost 5; bases outside the gene matches: 11. The CDR3 DNA reads as TGTGCCAGCAGCTCCCGACTGCGGCTAGCGGGAGGGACCGGGGAGCTGTTTTTT. It is translated as CASSSRLRLAGGTGELFF. The variable domain in full, with the rest retrieved from reference TRBV11-2 and TRBJ2-2, is EAGVAQSPRYKIIEKRQSVAFWCNPISGHATLYWYQQILGQGPKLLIQFQNNGVVDDSQLPKDRFSAERLKGVDSTLKIQPAKLEDSAVYLCASSSRLRLAGGTGELFFGEGSRLTVL.

The sample holds a few counts of this clonotype. Sequence at one end of the junction differs from germline and may be a read error. The V gene is TRBV7-9, the J gene TRBJ1-1; D remains ambiguous. Germline CDR1 is SEHNR and CDR2 is FQNEAQ (reference sequence). The CDR3 contains 11 residues. CDR3 in amino acids: CVSSTAPGAFF. The CDR3 DNA follows: TGTGTCAGCAGTACTGCGCCTGGGGCTTTCTTT.

The table lists this clonotype with many counts. V usage is TRBV28 and J usage is TRBJ2-1, with 7 bases identical to TRBD2. Germline CDR1 and CDR2: MDHEN and SYDVKM. There are 15 residues in the CDR3. V shed 6 bases, J shed 8 bases, and the junction held 13 bases outside the gene matches. In DNA form, the CDR3 reads TGTGCCAGCAGGAATAGCGGGTCCCCCCCCCATGAGCAGTTCTTC. Encoded protein: CASRNSGSPPHEQFF.

Worth noting for this clonotype: The CDR3 does not close with the conserved phenylalanine or tryptophan, likely indicating a read error. The gene calls are TRBV7-9 and TRBJ1-2; D remains unclear. Trimming took off 5 bases at V and 0 bases at J, with 10 bases between the two ends. Per germline, CDR1 SEHNR and CDR2 FQNEAQ (reference sequence). The CDR3 is 14 residues long. CDR3 loop: CASSPRGSNYGYTL. In DNA, the CDR3 is TGTGCCAGCAGCCCCCGGGGTTCTAACTATGGCTACACCCTC.

CDR3 in amino acids: CASSYSKQEETQYF. The CDR3 bases are TGTGCCAGCAGTTACTCGAAACAGGAAGAGACCCAGTACTTC. The V call is TRBV6-2 or TRBV6-3, the J call TRBJ2-5, with D possibly matching TRBD1 (5 bases). Trimming took 0 bases from V and 3 from J, leaving 8 bases between them. Germline CDR1 is MNHEY and CDR2 is SVGEGT. This CDR3 comprises 14 residues.

Concerning this clonotype: The germline gene is not matched at one end of the junction; a read error may be the cause. The chain links TRBV19 to TRBJ2-1, with TRBD2 matching over 8 bases. There are 15 residues in the CDR3. The germline V gene has CDR1 LNHDA and CDR2 SQIVND (reference sequence). Written as DNA, the CDR3 is TGTGCCAGTAGCGGGCGGGAGGTCCTCTACAATGGGCAGTTCTTC. Its translation is CASSGREVLYNGQFF.

This clonotype was observed a handful of times. This CDR3 is CSAILGGAFF. The DNA of the CDR3 is TGCAGTGCTATTTTAGGCGGAGCTTTCTTT. The chain combines TRBV20-1 with TRBJ1-1; D ambiguous. The CDR3 totals 10 residues. Trimming shortened V by 4 bases and J by 10 bases, and 10 bases separated the two germline ends. Germline loops: CDR1 DFQATT, CDR2 SNEGSKA (reference sequence).

This clonotype was seen a handful of times. V is TRBV20-1 and J is TRBJ2-7, with TRBD2 matching over 7 bases. The CDR3 contains 12 residues. V was clipped by 5 bases and J by 7 bases; unmatched bases: 8. Germline V CDR1 and CDR2: DFQATT, SNEGSKA (reference sequence). The CDR3 coding sequence is TGCAGTGCTGCCCTGCGTAGCGGGGAGCAGTACTTC. This codes for CSAALRSGEQYF.

There are many counts of this clonotype. CDR3 nucleotide sequence: TGTGCCAGCAGCTTATCCTATAGCTCCTACAATGAGCAGTTCTTC. Translating gives CASSLSYSSYNEQFF. The rearrangement joins TRBV7-2 to TRBJ2-1; D is undetermined. Germline V gives CDR1 SGHTA, CDR2 FQGNSA. The CDR3 has 15 residues. Trimming removed 2 bases at V and 0 bases at J, with 8 bases between.

V gene TRBV30 combines with J gene TRBJ2-1, with D possibly TRBD2 on 5 matching bases. The germline V gene has CDR1 GTSNPN and CDR2 SVGIG (reference sequence). Trimming took off 5 bases at V and 6 bases at J, with 17 bases between the two ends. The CDR3 extends over 14 amino acids. CDR3 DNA sequence: TGTGCCTGGGATCGGGGATTGGGCCTCAATGAGCAGTTCTTC. This sequence encodes CAWDRGLGLNEQFF.

The genes are TRBV28 and TRBJ1-2, with TRBD1 matching over 7 bases. CDR3 length: 15 amino acids. J gave up 4 bases and V 8 bases, and 13 bases lay outside the gene matches. The germline V gene has CDR1 MDHEN and CDR2 SYDVKM. CDR3 sequence reads: CASGNTGQIPYGYTF. The CDR3 nucleotides read TGTGCCAGCGGTAACACGGGACAGATCCCCTATGGCTACACCTTC.

The chain uses TRBV5-6 and TRBJ2-7; maybe TRBD1 (5 bases). Looked up from germline, CDR1 is SGHDT and CDR2 is YYEEEE. Trimming left V 4 bases short and J 8 bases short, with 13 bases between. The CDR3 loop spans 12 amino acids. The CDR3 spells CASSIGSGKQYF. In DNA form, the CDR3 reads TGTGCCAGCAGCATTGGGTCAGGGAAGCAGTACTTC.

The sample holds a few counts of this clonotype. The chain recombines TRBV30 with TRBJ2-1; the D gene is possibly TRBD1 (5 bases). The CDR3 is made up of 13 amino acids. Trimming shortened V by 8 bases and J by 4 bases, and 15 bases separated the two germline ends. From germline, CDR1 is GTSNPN and CDR2 SVGIG (reference sequence). CDR3 sequence reads: CALGASNYNEQFF. Written as DNA, the CDR3 is TGTGCCCTTGGGGCGTCTAATTACAATGAGCAGTTCTTC.

This clonotype was recorded a few times. The chain combines TRBV18 with TRBJ2-2; possibly TRBD2 for D (5 bases). Looked up from germline, CDR1 is KGHSH and CDR2 is LQKENI. CDR3 length: 15 residues. The germline V and J ends were trimmed by 2 bases and 4 bases, with 11 bases remaining between them. CDR3: CASSPITGTTGELFF. CDR3 in DNA: TGTGCCAGCTCACCAATCACGGGAACCACCGGGGAGCTGTTTTTT.

This clonotype showed up just a few times. The rearrangement joins TRBV6-1 to TRBJ1-1, with 7 bases that match TRBD1. The germline V gene has CDR1 MNHNS and CDR2 SASEGT. Trimming at V came to 5 bases and at J to 4 bases, leaving 10 bases not matched to a gene. This CDR3 has 15 residues. DNA of the CDR3: TGTGCCAGCAGTTGGTCCCGACAGGGATTCACTGAAGCTTTCTTT. It yields the protein CASSWSRQGFTEAFF.

This sequence joins TRBV28 and TRBJ2-3; the match to TRBD2 covers 7 bases. With 5 bases clipped from V and 0 bases from J, the junction kept 8 bases outside the gene matches. Germline V gives CDR1 MDHEN, CDR2 SYDVKM. CDR3 length: 16 residues. CDR3 amino acids: CASSPAGRVSTDTQYF. The CDR3 DNA follows: TGTGCCAGCAGTCCGGCAGGGAGGGTGAGCACAGATACGCAGTATTTT.

Ten or more counts support this clonotype. The rearrangement joins TRBV28 to TRBJ2-1, with D possibly matching TRBD2 (7 bases). The CDR3 has 14 amino acids. The germline V gene has CDR1 MDHEN and CDR2 SYDVKM. Trimming pared 11 bases from V and 7 bases from J, leaving 21 bases between. CDR3 DNA sequence: TGTGCCTCGCGAGGAGGGGGGGCCGTTAATGAGCAGTTCTTC. Translating gives CASRGGGAVNEQFF.

The chain joins TRBV6-2 or TRBV6-3 to TRBJ2-4; D is undetermined. Trimming stripped 5 bases from V and 1 base from J, with 12 bases between. Germline lookup yields CDR1 MNHEY and CDR2 SVGEGT. CDR3 length: 15 residues. The CDR3 sequence is CASSSRHSAKNIQYF. The CDR3, as DNA: TGTGCCAGCAGTAGCAGACACTCCGCCAAAAACATTCAGTACTTC.

This clonotype was seen many times. The chain couples TRBV20-1 to TRBJ2-3, with unresolved D. Trimming left V 1 base short and J 0 bases short, with 11 bases between. The CDR3 contains 15 residues. Germline assignment: CDR1 DFQATT and CDR2 SNEGSKA (reference sequence). This chain's CDR3 is CSARGLQRSTDTQYF. For the CDR3, the DNA is TGCAGTGCTAGAGGCCTCCAGCGTAGCACAGATACGCAGTATTTT.

This clonotype was observed a few times. The chain employs TRBV20-1 and TRBJ2-7; TRBD1 agrees at 10 bases. The V gene end was trimmed by 0 bases and the J gene end by 6 bases; junction bases not matched to a gene: 5. Germline CDR1 and CDR2: DFQATT and SNEGSKA (reference sequence). This CDR3 has 14 residues. CDR3 protein: CSARDRRDRGEQYF. CDR3 nucleotide sequence: TGCAGTGCTAGAGATCGGCGGGACAGGGGCGAGCAGTACTTC.

The genes are TRBV30 and TRBJ2-3, with 9 bases identical to TRBD2. V gave up 3 bases and J gave up 6 bases; unmatched junction bases: 4. The CDR3 has 13 residues. Germline V CDR1 and CDR2: GTSNPN, SVGIG (reference sequence). The CDR3 protein is CAWSLSGSDTQYF. Here the CDR3 DNA reads TGTGCCTGGAGCCTTAGCGGGAGCGATACGCAGTATTTT.

Ten or more counts support this clonotype. The chain joins TRBV30 to TRBJ1-6, with 8 bases matching TRBD1. J was trimmed by 8 bases and V by 5 bases; bases with no gene match: 8. The CDR3 is 14 amino acids. The germline V gene encodes CDR1 GTSNPN and CDR2 SVGIG (reference sequence). CDR3 DNA sequence: TGTGCCTGGTCCGGGGACAGGCGGTATTCACCCCTCCACTTT. The encoded protein is CAWSGDRRYSPLHF.

This clonotype came up a few times. The chain combines TRBV6-2 or TRBV6-3 with TRBJ2-1; D ambiguous. Germline V gene lookup returns CDR1 MNHEY and CDR2 SVGEGT. Trimming shortened V by 0 bases and J by 6 bases, and 6 bases separated the two germline ends. This CDR3 is built from 13 residues. The CDR3 nucleotides read TGTGCCAGCAGTTACTCCTTGATCAATGAGCAGTTCTTC. Its protein is CASSYSLINEQFF.

This clonotype was picked up a small number of times. V is TRBV5-1 and J is TRBJ2-7, with 8 bases aligning to TRBD2. The germline gives CDR1 SGHRS, CDR2 YFSETQ. V shed 2 bases and J 0 bases; nucleotides not matched to a gene: 7. The CDR3 extends over 16 amino acids. The DNA for the CDR3 is TGCGCCAGCAGCTTTGGCGGGGGGATAAGCTCCTACGAGCAGTACTTC. Amino acids: CASSFGGGISSYEQYF.

The chain carries TRBV28 and TRBJ2-5; D may be TRBD2 (5 bases). The germline V and J ends were trimmed by 4 bases and 5 bases, with 20 bases remaining between them. The CDR3 runs to 16 residues. Germline-derived CDR1 and CDR2 are MDHEN and SYDVKM. CDR3 nucleotides: TGTGCCAGCAGTTCCCCCCTGTCACTAGGCGGGGAGACCCAGTACTTC. Protein sequence: CASSSPLSLGGETQYF.